These 24 T cell receptor beta chains originate from one sample sequenced in a study of blood T cells in healthy people across ages. Primers used in a second PCR of about 7 to 12 cycles were a sample-barcoded 5' primer and a J-beta primer mix. TCRdb ran MiXCR on the 5' RACE reads and lists one entry per CDR3 protein. The data show 650,000 to 800,000 distinct CDR3 sequences, approximately 52% seen once. The sequenced material came from blood. The receptors derive from a woman of 80 years or more in good health.

Comment on this clonotype: A single base is all that separates this from a far larger clone, so a read error is likely. CDR3 sequence reads: CASSVGGDTRYF. CDR3 in DNA: TGTGCCAGCAGCGTAGGAGGAGATACGCGGTATTTT. The V call is TRBV9, the J call TRBJ2-3, with D hard to call. Germline CDR1 SGDLS, CDR2 YYNGEE. This CDR3 has 12 amino acids.

This clonotype appeared many times. The chain uses TRBV7-2 and TRBJ2-3; 11 positions agree with TRBD2. The J segment lost 5 bases and the V segment lost 5 bases, leaving 6 bases of the junction unmatched. Germline V gives CDR1 SGHTA, CDR2 FQGNSA. The CDR3 runs to 15 residues. CDR3 sequence (DNA): TGTGCCAGCAGCCCAAGTAGCGGGGGGGGAGATACGCAGTATTTT. Translating gives CASSPSSGGGDTQYF.

This clonotype was found many times. The V call is TRBV7-3, the J call TRBJ2-1; possible D gene TRBD1, 5 bases. The CDR3 has 14 amino acids. CDR1 is SGHTA and CDR2 is FQGTGA in the germline V gene. V was pared by 5 bases and J by 1 base, with 9 bases between. The CDR3 nucleotides are TGTGCCAGCAGCCCCGGACAATCCTACAATGAGCAGTTCTTC. Its protein product is CASSPGQSYNEQFF.

This clonotype was seen repeatedly, ten times or more. The chain uses TRBV12-3 or TRBV12-4 and TRBJ2-5; 7 nucleotides align to TRBD1. After removal of 4 bases from V and 5 bases from J, the junction contained 13 bases not matched to a gene. This CDR3 contains 16 residues. CDR3 sequence (DNA): TGTGCCAGCAGTTCCGAGCAGGGGGTAAGGGGTGAGACCCAGTACTTC. Translation gives CASSSEQGVRGETQYF.

This clonotype was seen many times. The rearrangement links TRBV28 to TRBJ1-2; tentatively, D is TRBD1 (5 bases). In germline, CDR1 is MDHEN, CDR2 SYDVKM. V dropped 11 bases and J dropped 4 bases, with 14 bases sitting between them. The CDR3 runs 12 residues. The CDR3 region has the DNA TGTGCCGGACAAGGGCAGCCCTATGGCTACACCTTC. This gives the protein CAGQGQPYGYTF.

In this sample, this clonotype turned up many times. The chain joins TRBV3-1 to TRBJ2-1; 9 bases line up with TRBD1. The CDR3 is 15 residues long. V trimming: 2 bases; J trimming: 7 bases; junction bases outside the gene matches: 6. CDR1 LGHDT and CDR2 YNNKEL come from the germline V gene (reference sequence). The CDR3 region is CASSQTQGARNEQFF. The CDR3 nucleotides read TGTGCCAGCAGCCAAACACAGGGGGCGCGAAATGAGCAGTTCTTC.

Notes on this clonotype: Given a much more abundant clone one base away, this may be a read error. The chain employs TRBV28 and TRBJ2-1; no firm D call. Germline V gene data show CDR1 as MDHEN and CDR2 as SYDVKM. The CDR3 consists of 15 residues. The chain's CDR3 is CASSSPGPGHNELFF. CDR3 in DNA: TGTGCCAGCAGTTCCCCGGGCCCAGGCCACAATGAGCTGTTCTTC.

This clonotype was found a few times. The rearrangement links TRBV20-1 to TRBJ2-1, with 11 bases fitting TRBD2. Germline-derived CDR1 and CDR2 are DFQATT and SNEGSKA (reference sequence). The CDR3 is 15 amino acids. V was pared by 6 bases and J by 1 base, with 5 bases of the junction left unmatched. In nucleotides, the CDR3 is TGCAGTGCACCACTAGCGGGAGTTTCCTACAATGAGCAGTTCTTC. Translation gives CSAPLAGVSYNEQFF.

Concerning this clonotype itself: The germline gene is not matched at one end of the junction; a read error may be the cause. The V call is TRBV7-3, the J call TRBJ2-1; 10 positions agree with TRBD2. CDR1 is SGHTA and CDR2 is FQGTGA in the germline V gene. The CDR3 sequence is 15 residues long. The CDR3 sequence: CASSLTAGGYNEEFF. As DNA, the CDR3 is TGTGCCAGCAGCTTAACAGCGGGGGGGTACAATGAGGAGTTCTTC.

This sequence joins TRBV18 and TRBJ2-7; D may correspond to TRBD1 or TRBD2 (5 bases each). V was trimmed by 2 bases and J by 2 bases, leaving 10 bases between them. This CDR3 spans 14 amino acids. The germline gives CDR1 KGHSH, CDR2 LQKENI. The CDR3 is CASSPGTDPYEQYF. The CDR3 nucleotides are TGTGCCAGCTCACCAGGGACGGACCCCTACGAGCAGTACTTC.

The chain combines TRBV15 with TRBJ1-5; D is uncertain. This CDR3 region has 15 residues. The germline gives CDR1 LNHNV, CDR2 YYDKDF (reference sequence). V shed 5 bases and J shed 6 bases, with 17 bases lying between them. The CDR3 loop reads CATSRSRTAGQPQHF. The CDR3 nucleotides read TGTGCCACCAGCCGGAGTCGAACCGCGGGTCAGCCCCAGCATTTT.

The rearrangement uses TRBV11-1 and TRBJ2-3; tentative D call: TRBD2 (6 bases). V shed 3 bases and J shed 2 bases, with 9 bases lying between them. This CDR3 is built from 14 residues. Germline V gene lookup returns CDR1 SGHAT and CDR2 FQDESV (reference sequence). The CDR3 nucleotides are TGTGCCAGCAGCTTTCTAGCGCTCACAGATACGCAGTATTTT. Translation: CASSFLALTDTQYF.

This sequence joins TRBV29-1 and TRBJ2-5, with unresolved D. TRBJ2-1 explains the end of the DNA better; the J call may be wrong. The CDR3 has 15 amino acids. The germline V gene has CDR1 SQVTM and CDR2 ANQGSEA. CDR3 in amino acids: CSVASLLRIQETQFF. In nucleotides, the CDR3 is TGCAGCGTTGCATCCCTTCTACGGATTCAAGAGACCCAGTTCTTC.

The V call is TRBV20-1, the J call TRBJ2-3; TRBD2 matches 9 bases. The CDR3 covers 15 residues. Germline-derived CDR1 and CDR2 are DFQATT and SNEGSKA (reference sequence). V lost 6 bases to trimming and J lost 1 base; unmatched junction nucleotides: 8. CDR3 sequence: CSAPWAGGRTDTQYF. DNA for the CDR3: TGCAGTGCCCCCTGGGCGGGGGGGCGCACAGATACGCAGTATTTT.

As DNA, the CDR3 is TGTGCCACCAGTGATACCGGGACGAGCTCCTACGAGCAGTACTTC. Translating it yields CATSDTGTSSYEQYF. This chain links TRBV24-1 with TRBJ2-7; D tentatively reads TRBD1 or TRBD2 (5 bases each). Germline V CDR1 and CDR2: KGHDR, SFDVKD. The CDR3 extends over 15 amino acids. V lost 3 bases and J lost 0, with 11 bases in between.

The chain links TRBV5-6 to TRBJ2-7; a possible D gene is TRBD1 (6 bases). V shed 4 bases and J shed 1 base, with 18 bases lying between them. This CDR3 has 16 residues. Germline V gene lookup returns CDR1 SGHDT and CDR2 YYEEEE. CDR3 protein: CASSQGQNLRSYEQYF. The CDR3 bases are TGTGCCAGCAGCCAAGGACAGAACCTAAGGTCCTACGAGCAGTACTTC. Full variable domain (rest looked up from reference TRBV5-6 and TRBJ2-7): DAGVTQSPTHLIKTRGQQVTLRCSPKSGHDTVSWYQQALGQGPQFIFQYYEEEERQRGNFPDRFSGHQFPNYSSELNVNALLLGDSALYLCASSQGQNLRSYEQYFGPGTRLTVT.

This clonotype was recorded at least ten times. The V gene is TRBV12-3 or TRBV12-4, the J gene TRBJ2-1, with D possibly TRBD2 on 6 matching bases. The V end lost 7 bases, the J end lost 0 bases, and 13 bases lay between the germline ends. The CDR3 covers 15 residues. CDR3 nucleotide sequence: TGTGCCAGCAACCCGAGCGGGCACTCCTACAATGAGCAGTTCTTC. Translation: CASNPSGHSYNEQFF.

This clonotype was recorded many times. The genes are TRBV27 and TRBJ2-7, with D tentatively TRBD2 (5 bases). The CDR3 spans 14 residues. V shed 4 bases and J shed 3 bases, with 13 bases lying between them. Germline values: CDR1 MNHEY, CDR2 SMNVEV (reference sequence). CDR3 in amino acids: CASSSGLAYYEQYF. The CDR3 region has the DNA TGTGCCAGCAGTTCCGGACTGGCCTACTACGAGCAGTACTTC.

This clonotype was recorded many times. This rearrangement joins TRBV2 to TRBJ2-1; no clear D gene. The V gene's germline CDR1 is SNHLY and CDR2 FYNNEI. This CDR3 has 14 amino acids. The ends were cut back, 11 bases at V and 7 bases at J, with 21 bases in the middle. The CDR3: CACGPTHSQNEQFF. The CDR3 region has the DNA TGTGCCTGTGGGCCTACCCATTCCCAAAATGAGCAGTTCTTC. The full variable domain, with the rest looked up from reference TRBV2 and TRBJ2-1, is EPEVTQTPSHQVTQMGQEVILRCVPISNHLYFYWYRQILGQKVEFLVSFYNNEISEKSEIFDDQFSVERPDGSNFTLKIRSTKLEDSAMYFCACGPTHSQNEQFFGPGTRLTVL.

This clonotype has a single count. The CDR3 nucleotides read TGCAGCGTTGCTCAGGAGTTTGGGGCCAACGTCCTGACTTTC. Translating gives CSVAQEFGANVLTF. The chain is built from TRBV29-1 and TRBJ2-6; the D is unclear. The CDR3 spans 14 residues. Trimming stripped 4 bases from V and 3 bases from J, with 10 bases between. The germline V gene has CDR1 SQVTM and CDR2 ANQGSEA.

This clonotype was found a few times. The rearrangement links TRBV20-1 to TRBJ2-1; no firm D call. Germline CDR1 reads DFQATT; CDR2 reads SNEGSKA (reference sequence). V lost 2 bases, J lost 7 bases, and 3 bases lay in between. The CDR3 loop spans 10 amino acids. As DNA, the CDR3 is TGCAGTGCTAGATGGAATGAGCAGTTCTTC. It codes for CSARWNEQFF.

The CDR3 reads CASSFSDRHNEQFF. For the CDR3, the DNA is TGTGCCAGCAGTTTCTCCGACAGGCACAATGAGCAGTTCTTC. The chain couples TRBV27 to TRBJ2-1, with D tentatively TRBD1 (6 bases). The germline V and J ends were trimmed by 3 bases and 5 bases, with 11 bases remaining between them. This CDR3 has 14 residues. Germline CDR1 and CDR2: MNHEY and SMNVEV (reference sequence).

The V call is TRBV12-3 or TRBV12-4, the J call TRBJ1-1; TRBD1 might be the D (5 bases). V lost 6 bases to trimming and J lost 4 bases, with 15 bases between them. The CDR3 extends over 14 amino acids. CDR3 in amino acids: CASSPVGGGTEAFF. The CDR3 bases are TGTGCCAGCAGCCCCGTTGGGGGGGGCACTGAAGCTTTCTTT.

This clonotype was observed many times. V gene TRBV3-1 combines with J gene TRBJ2-3; D is perhaps TRBD1 or TRBD2 (5 bases each). V lost 8 bases to trimming and J lost 10 bases, with 13 bases between them. The CDR3 consists of 11 residues. Germline CDR1 LGHDT, CDR2 YNNKEL (reference sequence). The CDR3 coding sequence is TGTGCCAGCGGGGGACCCCAAGCGCAGTATTTT. Its translation is CASGGPQAQYF.